The 26 T cell receptor beta chains presented below share a single source sample, sequenced in a study of T cell clonotyping in hematopoietic cell transplantation. Assay: immunoSEQ multiplex PCR; the TCRdb copy retains only in-frame clones and omits some. There are some 4,800 clones in the sample; about 96% occur only once, and about 2.5% lies in the top ten. The sequencing used PBMCs, collected 100 days after allogeneic stem cell transplant. These receptors were taken from a male patient aged 40-55 years who had an allogeneic stem cell transplant from a related donor, so the T cells may come from the graft donor. Some clones in this sample may be carry-over from other donors' samples.

The chain uses TRBV25-1 and TRBJ2-5, with 12 bases identical to TRBD2. Germline V gene sequence: CDR1 MGHDK, CDR2 SYGVNS. CDR3 length: 16 amino acids. The junction had 8 bases not matched to a gene; V was cut back by 5 bases and J by 4 bases. In nucleotides, the CDR3 is TGTGCCAGCAGTCTCCCTGCGGGACTAGCGGGAGAGACCCAGTACTTC. Translation: CASSLPAGLAGETQYF. The whole variable domain, filled in from reference TRBV25-1 and TRBJ2-5, reads EADIYQTPRYLVIGTGKKITLECSQTMGHDKMYWYQQDPGMELHLIHYSYGVNSTEKGDLSSESTVSRIRTEHFPLTLESARPSHTSQYLCASSLPAGLAGETQYFGPGTRLLVL.

This chain connects TRBV10-3 to TRBJ1-6, with D possibly matching TRBD1 (5 bases). CDR3 length equals 14 residues. Germline V gives CDR1 ENHRY, CDR2 SYGVKD. With 5 bases removed from V and 10 bases from J, the gap between germline ends came to 15 bases. The CDR3 nucleotides read TGTGCCATCAGTCGGGACCCCGAGAGGTCACCCCTCCACTTT. This sequence encodes CAISRDPERSPLHF.

The chain recombines TRBV12-5 with TRBJ2-3; D is undetermined. This CDR3 contains 14 residues. CDR1 and CDR2 from the germline V gene are LGHNT and FRNRAP. Trimming shortened V by 1 base and J by 0 bases, and 5 bases separated the two germline ends. The CDR3 DNA reads TGTGCTAGTGGTTTGGACTTTAGCACAGATACGCAGTATTTT. Its translation is CASGLDFSTDTQYF.

The gene calls are TRBV7-2 and TRBJ2-3; D not certain. This CDR3 contains 15 residues. Germline V gene sequence: CDR1 SGHTA, CDR2 FQGNSA. Trimming removed 1 base from V and 0 bases from J, with 8 bases in between. The CDR3, as DNA: TGTGCCAGCAGCTTAGTGGCTACTAGCACAGATACGCAGTATTTT. Translated: CASSLVATSTDTQYF. The variable domain in full, with the rest retrieved from reference TRBV7-2 and TRBJ2-3, is GAGVSQSPSNKVTEKGKDVELRCDPISGHTALYWYRQSLGQGLEFLIYFQGNSAPDKSGLPSDRFSAERTGGSVSTLTIQRTQQEDSAVYLCASSLVATSTDTQYFGPGTRLTVL.

The gene calls are TRBV6-5 and TRBJ1-4, with 9 bases identical to TRBD1. V lost 5 bases and J lost 8; bases outside the gene matches: 9. The CDR3 is made up of 15 amino acids. The germline V gene encodes CDR1 MNHEY and CDR2 SVGAGI. CDR3 protein: CASSRTRDRDEKLFF. CDR3 coding DNA: TGTGCCAGCAGTCGAACCCGGGACAGGGACGAAAAACTGTTTTTT.

This clone was seen only a few times. The chain employs TRBV6-1 and TRBJ2-7; D gene ambiguous. Germline V gives CDR1 MNHNS, CDR2 SASEGT. This CDR3 region has 14 residues. V lost 7 bases and J lost 7, with 20 bases in between. The CDR3 here is CASTQRTGPWEQYF. CDR3 DNA: TGTGCCAGCACCCAAAGGACGGGCCCCTGGGAGCAGTACTTC.

V is TRBV28 and J is TRBJ2-7, with D perhaps being TRBD1 or TRBD2 (5 bases each). The germline V gene encodes CDR1 MDHEN and CDR2 SYDVKM. V was clipped by 11 bases and J by 4 bases, with 12 bases between them. The CDR3 sequence is 11 residues long. The CDR3 DNA sequence: TGTGCCGTACGCAGGGAGTACGAGCAGTACTTC. Translated: CAVRREYEQYF. Together with reference TRBV28 and TRBJ2-7, the CDR3 gives the full variable domain: DVKVTQSSRYLVKRTGEKVFLECVQDMDHENMFWYRQDPGLGLRLIYFSYDVKMKEKGDIPEGYSVSREKKERFSLILESASTNQTSMYLCAVRREYEQYFGPGTRLTVT.

This clone was seen only once. This chain joins TRBV2 and TRBJ2-2; possible D gene TRBD1, 5 bases. V was trimmed by 6 bases and J by 4 bases, leaving 9 bases between them. This CDR3 spans 13 amino acids. Germline V lookup: CDR1 SNHLY, CDR2 FYNNEI. CDR3: CASRPRVTGELFF. As DNA, the CDR3 is TGTGCCAGCAGACCCAGGGTCACCGGGGAGCTGTTTTTT.

V and J are TRBV19 and TRBJ1-2, with no clear D. The germline CDR1 and CDR2 sequences are LNHDA and SQIVND (reference sequence). The CDR3 is made up of 14 amino acids. V lost 2 bases to trimming and J lost 2 bases, with 9 bases between them. CDR3 in amino acids: CASSINLGNYGYTF. CDR3 DNA sequence: TGTGCCAGTAGTATAAATTTAGGAAACTATGGCTACACCTTC.

The CDR3 nucleotides are TGTGCTAGTGGTTTGGGACAGTCCTACAATGAGCAGTTCTTC. Translated, it gives CASGLGQSYNEQFF. The chain recombines TRBV12-5 with TRBJ2-1; tentatively, D is TRBD1 (5 bases). Looked up from germline, CDR1 is LGHNT and CDR2 is FRNRAP. The length of the CDR3 is 14 residues. V lost 1 base and J lost 1, with 5 bases in between.

This clone was seen a single time. The rearrangement uses TRBV28 and TRBJ1-1; D unresolved. The length of the CDR3 is 10 residues. Germline-derived CDR1 and CDR2 are MDHEN and SYDVKM. Between the trimmed V and J ends, which lost 2 bases and 7 bases, there was a span of 2 bases. CDR3 amino acids: CASSLGEAFF. For the CDR3, the DNA is TGTGCCAGCAGTTTAGGTGAAGCTTTCTTT. Supplemented by reference TRBV28 and TRBJ1-1, the full variable domain reads DVKVTQSSRYLVKRTGEKVFLECVQDMDHENMFWYRQDPGLGLRLIYFSYDVKMKEKGDIPEGYSVSREKKERFSLILESASTNQTSMYLCASSLGEAFFGQGTRLTVV.

The chain couples TRBV30 to TRBJ1-2; TRBD1 matches 9 bases. Germline trimming cut 3 bases from V and 4 bases from J; bases unmatched to any gene: 12. Germline V gene lookup returns CDR1 GTSNPN and CDR2 SVGIG (reference sequence). This CDR3 comprises 16 residues. The CDR3 sequence: CAWRIRTGVISYGYTF. The CDR3 nucleotides are TGTGCCTGGAGGATTAGGACAGGGGTAATTTCCTATGGCTACACCTTC.

J is TRBJ2-7 and V is TRBV28; no clear D gene. CDR3 length: 12 residues. V lost 2 bases and J lost 2, with 4 bases in between. Germline V gives CDR1 MDHEN, CDR2 SYDVKM. The CDR3 sequence: CASSLRTYEQYF. The DNA of the CDR3 is TGTGCCAGCAGTTTACGAACCTACGAGCAGTACTTC.

This clone was recorded once. The chain employs TRBV28 and TRBJ2-6, with TRBD1 as a possible D gene (6 bases). The germline V gene encodes CDR1 MDHEN and CDR2 SYDVKM. With 3 bases removed from V and 0 bases from J, the gap between germline ends came to 9 bases. The CDR3 runs 16 residues. The CDR3 is CASSFGQLSGANVLTF. The CDR3 DNA reads TGTGCCAGCAGTTTTGGACAGCTCTCTGGGGCCAACGTCCTGACTTTC.

This chain connects TRBV28 to TRBJ1-4, with a weak D call TRBD1 (5 bases). V was cut by 10 bases and J by 6 bases, with 15 bases left in between. From germline, CDR1 is MDHEN and CDR2 SYDVKM. The length of the CDR3 is 13 residues. The CDR3 sequence: CATRRQGDEKLFF. The CDR3 coding sequence is TGTGCCACCCGGAGGCAGGGTGATGAAAAACTGTTTTTT.

The rearrangement uses TRBV4-3 and TRBJ2-3; no definite D call. Germline CDR1 reads LGHNA; CDR2 reads YSLEER. The CDR3 length is 13 residues. The V and J ends lost 1 base and 4 bases respectively, with 6 bases between them. The CDR3 loop reads CASSQGSPDTQYF. CDR3 DNA sequence: TGCGCCAGCAGCCAAGGCTCACCAGATACGCAGTATTTT.

The chain joins TRBV29-1 to TRBJ2-1, with 9 positions matching TRBD2. V was clipped by 4 bases and J by 6 bases; unmatched bases: 4. Per germline, CDR1 SQVTM and CDR2 ANQGSEA. The CDR3 extends over 13 amino acids. CDR3 loop: CSVGGLASNEQFF. In DNA, the CDR3 is TGCAGCGTTGGGGGACTAGCATCCAATGAGCAGTTCTTC.

Only one count was recorded for this clone. J is TRBJ1-5 and V is TRBV6-5; tentatively, D is TRBD1 (5 bases). This CDR3 comprises 14 residues. Trimming removed 2 bases from V and 7 bases from J, with 12 bases in between. Per germline, CDR1 MNHEY and CDR2 SVGAGI. The CDR3 here is CASSYGAGSQPQHF. Written as DNA, the CDR3 is TGTGCCAGCAGTTACGGAGCAGGGTCCCAGCCCCAGCATTTT.

The genes are TRBV11-3 and TRBJ1-1, with D hard to call. The V end was cut by 0 bases, the J end by 1 base, with 9 bases between. The CDR3 sequence is 15 residues long. CDR1 and CDR2 from the germline V gene are SGHNT and YENEEA. The CDR3 protein is CASSLDPDGNTEAFF. For the CDR3, the DNA is TGTGCCAGCAGCTTAGACCCGGACGGGAACACTGAAGCTTTCTTT.

The gene calls are TRBV2 and TRBJ1-5; D gene uncertain. Per germline, CDR1 SNHLY and CDR2 FYNNEI. The CDR3 is made up of 15 amino acids. V shed 3 bases and J shed 0 bases, with 9 bases lying between them. The DNA for the CDR3 is TGTGCCAGCAGTGACGGAGCCCCTAGCAATCAGCCCCAGCATTTT. It codes for CASSDGAPSNQPQHF.

The chain recombines TRBV5-6 with TRBJ2-7; 7 nucleotides agree with TRBD1. CDR1 is SGHDT, CDR2 YYEEEE, per germline. Trimming took 1 base from V and 4 from J; bases not matched to a gene: 2. The CDR3 consists of 13 residues. The CDR3: CASSLQQGYEQYF. The CDR3 DNA reads as TGTGCCAGCAGCTTGCAACAGGGGTACGAGCAGTACTTC.

The chain is built from TRBV9 and TRBJ2-1, with 12 nucleotides matching TRBD2. Per germline, CDR1 SGDLS and CDR2 YYNGEE. The CDR3 loop spans 14 amino acids. Germline trimming cut 0 bases from V and 10 bases from J; bases unmatched to any gene: 2. CDR3 sequence: CASSVGLAGGEQFF. DNA of the CDR3: TGTGCCAGCAGCGTAGGGCTAGCGGGAGGGGAGCAGTTCTTC.

The chain is built from TRBV2 and TRBJ1-5; no firm D call. The CDR3 runs to 13 residues. V lost 6 bases to trimming and J lost 4 bases, with 10 bases between them. Germline-derived CDR1 and CDR2 are SNHLY and FYNNEI. The CDR3 DNA follows: TGTGCCAGCAGCGCCTACATAAATCAGCCCCAGCATTTT. Encoded protein: CASSAYINQPQHF.

This clone was seen more than once but under ten times. V and J are TRBV7-2 and TRBJ2-7; no reliable D call. Trimming took 2 bases from V and 6 from J, leaving 5 bases between them. The CDR3 is 11 amino acids. CDR1 and CDR2 (germline): SGHTA, FQGNSA. CDR3 region: CASSLSAEQYF. The CDR3 DNA reads as TGTGCCAGCAGCTTAAGTGCCGAGCAGTACTTC.

The count of this clone is one. CDR3 residues: CASSPDTPADGYTF. DNA of the CDR3: TGTGCCAGCAGCCCGGACACCCCGGCGGATGGCTACACCTTC. The chain combines TRBV2 with TRBJ1-2; possible D gene TRBD1, 5 bases. Trimming removed 6 bases from V and 6 bases from J, with 17 bases in between. The CDR3 has 14 amino acids. Germline V gene sequence: CDR1 SNHLY, CDR2 FYNNEI.

This clone was recorded only once. The chain joins TRBV2 to TRBJ2-1; no clear D. CDR3 length equals 13 residues. Germline lookup yields CDR1 SNHLY and CDR2 FYNNEI. Trimming left V 2 bases short and J 5 bases short, with 7 bases between. The CDR3 DNA follows: TGTGCCAGCAGTGAATCACGTAACAATGAGCAGTTCTTC. Its protein product is CASSESRNNEQFF.